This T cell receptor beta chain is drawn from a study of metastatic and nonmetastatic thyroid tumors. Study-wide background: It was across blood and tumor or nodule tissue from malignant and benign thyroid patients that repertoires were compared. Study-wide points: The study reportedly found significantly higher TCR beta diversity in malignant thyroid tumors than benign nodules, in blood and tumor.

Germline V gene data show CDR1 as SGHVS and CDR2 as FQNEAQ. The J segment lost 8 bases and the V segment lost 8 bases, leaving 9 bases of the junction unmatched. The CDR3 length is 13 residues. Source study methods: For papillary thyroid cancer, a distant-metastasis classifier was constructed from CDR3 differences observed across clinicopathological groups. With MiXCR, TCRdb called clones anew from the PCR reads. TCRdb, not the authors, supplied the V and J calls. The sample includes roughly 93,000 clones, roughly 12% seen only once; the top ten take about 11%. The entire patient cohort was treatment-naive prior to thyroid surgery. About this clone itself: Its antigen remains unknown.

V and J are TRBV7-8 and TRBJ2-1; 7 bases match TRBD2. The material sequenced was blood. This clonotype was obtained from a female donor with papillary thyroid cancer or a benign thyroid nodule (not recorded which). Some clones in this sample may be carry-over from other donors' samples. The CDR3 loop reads CASCAGAGDEQFF. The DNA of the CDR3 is TGTGCCAGCTGTGCGGGAGCAGGCGATGAGCAGTTCTTC. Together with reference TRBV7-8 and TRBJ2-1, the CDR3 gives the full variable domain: GAGVSQSPRYKVAKRGQDVALRCDPISGHVSLFWYQQALGQGPEFLTYFQNEAQLDKSGLPSDRFFAERPEGSVSTLKIQRTQQEDSAVYLCASCAGAGDEQFFGPGTRLTVL.